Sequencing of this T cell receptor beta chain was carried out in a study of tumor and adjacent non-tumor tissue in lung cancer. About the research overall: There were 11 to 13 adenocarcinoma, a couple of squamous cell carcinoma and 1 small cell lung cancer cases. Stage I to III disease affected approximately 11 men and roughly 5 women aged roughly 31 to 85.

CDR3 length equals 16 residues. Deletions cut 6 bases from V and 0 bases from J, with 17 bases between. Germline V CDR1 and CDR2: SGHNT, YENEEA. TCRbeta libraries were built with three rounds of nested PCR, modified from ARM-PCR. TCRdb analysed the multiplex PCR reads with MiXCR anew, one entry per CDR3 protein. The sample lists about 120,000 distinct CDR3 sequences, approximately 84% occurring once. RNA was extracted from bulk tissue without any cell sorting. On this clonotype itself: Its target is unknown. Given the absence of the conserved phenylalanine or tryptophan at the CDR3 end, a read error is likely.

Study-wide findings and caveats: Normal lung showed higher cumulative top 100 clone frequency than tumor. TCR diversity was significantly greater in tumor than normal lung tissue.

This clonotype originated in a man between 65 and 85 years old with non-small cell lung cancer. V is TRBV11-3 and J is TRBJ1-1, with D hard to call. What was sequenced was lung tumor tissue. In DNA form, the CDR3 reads TGTGCCAGCAGTTTATTCAGCGTCAGGATGAACACTGAAGCTTTCTCT. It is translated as CASSLFSVRMNTEAFS.